This entry lists 23 T cell receptor beta chains sequenced from one sample in a study of T cell responses to AZD1222 COVID-19 vaccine. Generated by immunoSEQ multiplex PCR, the TCRdb table keeps only in-frame clones and is missing some. The table has about 130,000 clones, over 85% seen once; the top ten hold around 3.1%. The material sequenced was peripheral blood, taken on day 0 of AZD1222 vaccination. Every receptor here comes from an adult in good health.

The rearrangement joins TRBV4-3 to TRBJ1-4; D perhaps matches TRBD1 (5 bases). From germline, CDR1 is LGHNA and CDR2 YSLEER. Trimming stripped 2 bases from V and 6 bases from J, with 13 bases between. The CDR3 runs to 15 residues. This CDR3 is CASSQRDVGDEKLFF. CDR3 sequence (DNA): TGCGCCAGCAGCCAACGGGACGTGGGGGATGAAAAACTGTTTTTT.

This chain links TRBV7-9 with TRBJ2-7, with D tentatively TRBD2 (6 bases). Trimming took 1 base from V and 2 from J, leaving 9 bases between them. CDR3 length: 14 residues. The V gene's germline CDR1 is SEHNR and CDR2 FQNEAQ (reference sequence). CDR3 region: CASSLEGGAYEQYF. CDR3 coding DNA: TGTGCCAGCAGCTTAGAAGGCGGGGCCTACGAGCAGTACTTC.

V is TRBV27 and J is TRBJ2-5, with 9 bases fitting TRBD1. Germline V lookup: CDR1 MNHEY, CDR2 SMNVEV (reference sequence). V shed 3 bases, J shed 7 bases, and the junction held 6 bases outside the gene matches. The CDR3 loop spans 14 amino acids. CDR3 DNA: TGTGCCAGCAGTTTTAGGGACAGGGAAGGGACCCAGTACTTC. This codes for CASSFRDREGTQYF.

V is TRBV5-8 and J is TRBJ2-2; the D gene is possibly TRBD2 (6 bases). CDR1 and CDR2 (germline): SGHTS, YDEGEE. V was clipped by 2 bases and J by 1 base, with 12 bases between them. The CDR3 spans 16 residues. DNA of the CDR3: TGTGCCAGCAGCTTACGGACTACCCAGAACACCGGGGAGCTGTTTTTT. Protein sequence: CASSLRTTQNTGELFF.

This chain joins TRBV4-2 and TRBJ1-1; D remains unclear. The CDR3 sequence is 14 residues long. V was trimmed by 0 bases and J by 1 base, leaving 6 bases between them. Germline values: CDR1 LGHNA, CDR2 YNFKEQ. The CDR3 protein is CASSQEVQNTEAFF. The CDR3 DNA follows: TGTGCCAGCAGCCAAGAAGTACAGAACACTGAAGCTTTCTTT.

The chain uses TRBV5-1 and TRBJ1-1, with D perhaps matching TRBD1 (6 bases). V was cut by 0 bases and J by 4 bases, with 13 bases left in between. Looked up from germline, CDR1 is SGHRS and CDR2 is YFSETQ. The CDR3 loop spans 15 amino acids. CDR3 coding DNA: TGCGCCAGCAGCTTGGGTGCAGGGGCGGGCACTGAAGCTTTCTTT. Translation: CASSLGAGAGTEAFF.

V is TRBV30 and J is TRBJ2-3, with D perhaps TRBD1 (5 bases). Looked up from germline, CDR1 is GTSNPN and CDR2 is SVGIG (reference sequence). The CDR3 is 11 residues long. Trimming removed 0 bases at V and 9 bases at J, with 7 bases between. The CDR3: CAWSVQATQYF. The CDR3, as DNA: TGTGCCTGGAGTGTACAGGCCACGCAGTATTTT.

The chain joins TRBV30 to TRBJ1-1; no reliable D call. In germline, CDR1 is GTSNPN, CDR2 SVGIG (reference sequence). This CDR3 has 13 amino acids. V was clipped by 1 base and J by 3 bases, with 9 bases between them. CDR3 nucleotides: TGTGCCTGGAGTGACAGTGGGTACACTGAAGCTTTCTTT. It codes for CAWSDSGYTEAFF. The full variable domain, rest sourced from reference TRBV30 and TRBJ1-1, is SQTIHQWPATLVQPVGSPLSLECTVEGTSNPNLYWYRQAAGRGLQLLFYSVGIGQISSEVPQNLSASRPQDRQFILSSKKLLLSDSGFYLCAWSDSGYTEAFFGQGTRLTVV.

The chain employs TRBV30 and TRBJ1-1; 8 positions match TRBD1. V shed 4 bases and J 0 bases; nucleotides not matched to a gene: 1. The CDR3 length is 13 residues. Germline-derived CDR1 and CDR2 are GTSNPN and SVGIG (reference sequence). The CDR3, as DNA: TGTGCCTGGACAGGGGGCCTGAACACTGAAGCTTTCTTT. Translated, it gives CAWTGGLNTEAFF.

The chain joins TRBV7-2 to TRBJ1-1; TRBD1 might be the D (5 bases). Trimming stripped 5 bases from V and 5 bases from J, with 21 bases between. This CDR3 contains 16 residues. Germline V gene sequence: CDR1 SGHTA, CDR2 FQGNSA. CDR3 bases: TGTGCCAGCAGCATACTGGGGGTTGGGGTATGGACTGAAGCTTTCTTT. Residues: CASSILGVGVWTEAFF.

CDR3 protein: CASSHPDRGYGYTF. Here the CDR3 DNA reads TGCGCCAGCAGCCACCCCGACAGGGGCTATGGCTACACCTTC. The chain employs TRBV4-1 and TRBJ1-2; TRBD1 aligns across 8 bases. Germline values: CDR1 MGHRA, CDR2 YSYEKL. V lost 3 bases and J lost 4; bases outside the gene matches: 4. The CDR3 covers 14 residues.

This sequence joins TRBV19 and TRBJ1-1, with TRBD1 identical over 8 bases. The CDR3 loop spans 15 amino acids. The junction had 9 bases not matched to a gene; V was cut back by 5 bases and J by 4 bases. Germline V lookup: CDR1 LNHDA, CDR2 SQIVND (reference sequence). CDR3 loop: CASSSQGQGITEAFF. In DNA form, the CDR3 reads TGTGCCAGTAGTTCTCAAGGACAGGGAATCACTGAAGCTTTCTTT.

V and J are TRBV5-4 and TRBJ1-1, with unresolved D. Germline-derived CDR1 and CDR2 are SGHNT and YYREEE (reference sequence). The CDR3 runs to 14 residues. Trimming stripped 0 bases from V and 5 bases from J, with 11 bases between. The CDR3 DNA follows: TGTGCCAGCAGCTTGGCGGGAGGAGGGACTGAAGCTTTCTTT. Translated, it gives CASSLAGGGTEAFF.

This chain links TRBV15 with TRBJ2-7; 10 bases match TRBD2. V was pared by 1 base and J by 3 bases, with 6 bases of the junction left unmatched. CDR1 is LNHNV and CDR2 is YYDKDF in the germline V gene (reference sequence). The CDR3 has 16 residues. CDR3: CATSRVSSGSRYEQYF. The CDR3 region has the DNA TGTGCCACCAGCAGAGTTTCTAGCGGGAGTCGCTACGAGCAGTACTTC.

The chain carries TRBV18 and TRBJ1-4; possible D gene TRBD1, 6 bases. The V end lost 1 base, the J end lost 0 bases, and 15 bases lay between the germline ends. The CDR3 length is 18 residues. The germline CDR1 and CDR2 sequences are KGHSH and LQKENI. The CDR3 reads CASSPHGWTAATNEKLFF. CDR3 bases: TGTGCCAGCTCACCACACGGTTGGACAGCTGCAACTAATGAAAAACTGTTTTTT.

The chain links TRBV9 to TRBJ2-2; TRBD2 matches at 10 bases. Germline V gives CDR1 SGDLS, CDR2 YYNGEE. The CDR3 totals 15 residues. The V segment lost 2 bases and the J segment 7 bases; nucleotides outside the gene matches: 5. The DNA for the CDR3 is TGTGCCAGCAGCGTGCTGCCTAGCGGGGGCGGGGAGCTGTTTTTT. It codes for CASSVLPSGGGELFF.

V usage is TRBV28 and J usage is TRBJ1-5; maybe TRBD1 (6 bases). Germline V gene lookup returns CDR1 MDHEN and CDR2 SYDVKM. The CDR3 runs 16 residues. V was clipped by 6 bases and J by 3 bases, with 18 bases between them. This CDR3 reads CASSPTGRSPNQPQHF. The CDR3 DNA reads as TGTGCCAGCAGCCCTACAGGGAGGTCCCCCAATCAGCCCCAGCATTTT.

J is TRBJ1-4 and V is TRBV19; D is undetermined. Germline V gives CDR1 LNHDA, CDR2 SQIVND (reference sequence). Trimming removed 5 bases from V and 8 bases from J, with 18 bases in between. This CDR3 contains 15 residues. CDR3 loop: CASSSEADPGEKLFF. Here the CDR3 DNA reads TGTGCCAGTAGTTCTGAGGCAGATCCCGGCGAAAAACTGTTTTTT.

This clone has a single count. The chain joins TRBV3-1 (or the pseudogene TRBV3-2) to TRBJ2-1; tentative D call: TRBD2 (6 bases). Trimming pared 2 bases from V and 15 bases from J, leaving 14 bases between. The CDR3 consists of 12 residues. Germline V gene data show CDR1 as LGHDT and CDR2 as YNNKEL (reference sequence). The CDR3, as DNA: TGTGCCAGCAGCCAACTGGGACTCTATGCGTTCTTC. Translated: CASSQLGLYAFF.

This chain uses TRBV9 with TRBJ2-3, with D perhaps matching TRBD2 (5 bases). Germline lookup yields CDR1 SGDLS and CDR2 YYNGEE. This CDR3 has 14 amino acids. Trimming removed 3 bases from V and 3 bases from J, with 11 bases in between. The CDR3 protein is CASSERGATDTQYF. For the CDR3, the DNA is TGTGCCAGCAGCGAACGGGGTGCAACAGATACGCAGTATTTT.

The chain is built from TRBV15 and TRBJ2-2; D might be TRBD1 or TRBD2, each matching 5 bases. The germline V gene encodes CDR1 LNHNV and CDR2 YYDKDF (reference sequence). CDR3 length equals 18 residues. Trimming removed 1 base at V and 2 bases at J, with 17 bases between. The CDR3 region is CATSRGAGQGANTGELFF. CDR3 DNA sequence: TGTGCCACCAGCAGAGGCGCTGGTCAGGGAGCAAACACCGGGGAGCTGTTTTTT.

The chain links TRBV11-2 to TRBJ2-1; TRBD2 matches at 7 bases. This CDR3 has 14 residues. From germline, CDR1 is SGHAT and CDR2 FQNNGV. Trimming cost V 3 bases and J 6 bases; bases outside gene matches: 5. CDR3 DNA sequence: TGTGCCAGCAGCTTCGGCGGGAGTGGCAATGAGCAGTTCTTC. It is translated as CASSFGGSGNEQFF.

The chain employs TRBV7-2 and TRBJ1-5, with 7 bases matching TRBD1. This CDR3 contains 15 residues. The ends lost 5 bases at V and 2 bases at J; junction bases unmatched: 6. Germline CDR1 is SGHTA and CDR2 is FQGNSA. CDR3: CASSPGGGGNQPQHF. Written as DNA, the CDR3 is TGTGCCAGCAGCCCAGGGGGAGGGGGCAATCAGCCCCAGCATTTT.